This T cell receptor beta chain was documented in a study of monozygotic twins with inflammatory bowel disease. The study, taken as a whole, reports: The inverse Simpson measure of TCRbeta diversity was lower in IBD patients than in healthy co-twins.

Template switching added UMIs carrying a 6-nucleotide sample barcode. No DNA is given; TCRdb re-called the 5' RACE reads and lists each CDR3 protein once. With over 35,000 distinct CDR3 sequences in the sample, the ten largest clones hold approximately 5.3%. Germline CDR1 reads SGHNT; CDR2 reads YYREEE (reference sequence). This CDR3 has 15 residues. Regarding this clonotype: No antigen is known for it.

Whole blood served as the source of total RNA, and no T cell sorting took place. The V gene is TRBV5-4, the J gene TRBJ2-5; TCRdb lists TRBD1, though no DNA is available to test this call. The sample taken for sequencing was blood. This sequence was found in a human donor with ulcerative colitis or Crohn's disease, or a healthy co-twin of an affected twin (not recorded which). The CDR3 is CASRRNRNPRETQYF.